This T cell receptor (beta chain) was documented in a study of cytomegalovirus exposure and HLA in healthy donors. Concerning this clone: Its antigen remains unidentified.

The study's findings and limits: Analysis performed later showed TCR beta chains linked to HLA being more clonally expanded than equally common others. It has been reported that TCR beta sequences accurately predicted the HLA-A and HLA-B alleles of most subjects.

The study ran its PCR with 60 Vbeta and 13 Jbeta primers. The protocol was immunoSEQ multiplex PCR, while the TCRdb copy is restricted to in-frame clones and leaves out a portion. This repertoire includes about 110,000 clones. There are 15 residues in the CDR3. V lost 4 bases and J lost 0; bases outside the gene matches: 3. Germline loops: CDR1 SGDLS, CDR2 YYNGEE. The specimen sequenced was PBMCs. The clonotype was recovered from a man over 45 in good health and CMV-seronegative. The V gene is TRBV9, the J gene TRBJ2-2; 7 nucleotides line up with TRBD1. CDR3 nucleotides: TGTGCCAGCAGCCGGGACAGCACGAACACCGGGGAGCTGTTTTTT. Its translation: CASSRDSTNTGELFF.